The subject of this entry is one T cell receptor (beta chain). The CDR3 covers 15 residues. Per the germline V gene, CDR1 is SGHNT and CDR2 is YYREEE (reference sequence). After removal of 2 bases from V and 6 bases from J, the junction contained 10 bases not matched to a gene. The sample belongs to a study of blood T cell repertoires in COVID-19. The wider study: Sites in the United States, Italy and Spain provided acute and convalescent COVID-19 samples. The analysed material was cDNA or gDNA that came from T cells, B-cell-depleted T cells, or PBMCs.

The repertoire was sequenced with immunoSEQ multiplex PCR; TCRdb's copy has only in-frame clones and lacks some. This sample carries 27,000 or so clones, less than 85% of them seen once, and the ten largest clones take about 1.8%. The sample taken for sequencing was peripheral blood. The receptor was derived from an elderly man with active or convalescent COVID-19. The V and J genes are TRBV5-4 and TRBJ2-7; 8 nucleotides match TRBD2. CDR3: CASSFDSGSVREQYF. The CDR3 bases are TGTGCCAGCAGCTTTGACAGCGGGAGCGTGCGCGAGCAGTACTTC.